This T cell receptor beta chain was retrieved from a study of PD-1 blockade in classical Hodgkin lymphoma. Points from the study as a whole: Factors driving the repertoire differences, possibly disease activity or prior therapy, remain undefined. Unlike CD8+ TCR diversity, which did not rise significantly by C4D1, CD4+ TCR diversity did. Newly diagnosed patients reportedly had lower baseline TCR diversity than healthy donors.

In regard to this clone: Its specificity is not known.

The protocol was immunoSEQ multiplex PCR, while the TCRdb copy is restricted to in-frame clones and leaves out a portion. The table records about 25,000 clones, about 70% of them present only once. The sample's time point: cycle 4 day 1 (C4D1), after 6 weeks of nivolumab. Brentuximab vedotin exposure varied among the patients, all of whom had relapsed after autologous stem cell transplantation. This CDR3 contains 16 residues. V shed 5 bases and J shed 4 bases, with 18 bases lying between them. Germline CDR1 reads MRHNA; CDR2 reads SNTAGT. This clonotype was sampled from a human donor with classical Hodgkin lymphoma. The V call is TRBV6-4, the J call TRBJ2-1; possible D gene TRBD1, 6 bases. Source: peripheral blood mononuclear cells (PBMCs), taken before the fourth cycle of nivolumab. This chain's CDR3 is CASSLQRDTRYNEQFF. CDR3 in DNA: TGTGCCAGCAGTCTTCAACGGGACACGCGGTACAATGAGCAGTTCTTC.